The 8 T cell receptor beta chains presented below share a single source sample, sequenced in a study of control samples from healthy donors and cancer patients. Clones were sequenced by immunoSEQ multiplex PCR, and TCRdb holds only the in-frame ones, with some missing. Here the sample spans about 95,000 clones, 70% to 90% being singletons. Specimen: blood. The origin of the receptors is a man younger than 45 in good health.

The chain is built from TRBV28 and TRBJ1-1; D gene uncertain. CDR1 and CDR2 from the germline V gene are MDHEN and SYDVKM. The CDR3 consists of 14 residues. Trimming removed 5 bases from V and 0 bases from J, with 10 bases in between. For the CDR3, the DNA is TGTGCCAGCAGTACTCTACTCATGAACACTGAAGCTTTCTTT. This translates into CASSTLLMNTEAFF.

Remarks on this clone: Other DNA sequences of this sample code for an identical CDR3. The genes are TRBV19 and TRBJ2-5; D is perhaps TRBD1 or TRBD2 (5 bases each). CDR1 LNHDA and CDR2 SQIVND come from the germline V gene (reference sequence). The CDR3 runs 15 residues. V lost 5 bases to trimming and J lost 8 bases, with 21 bases between them. The CDR3: CASSSIRDGKETQYF. The CDR3 bases are TGTGCCAGTAGTTCAATCCGGGACGGAAAGGAAACCCAGTACTTC.

With respect to this clone: One end of the junction fails to match germline, which may point to a read error. The V and J genes are TRBV7-3 and TRBJ2-1; D may correspond to TRBD1 or TRBD2 (5 bases each). The germline V gene has CDR1 SGHTA and CDR2 FQGTGA. This CDR3 region has 13 residues. The CDR3 loop is CASSTSLAGRLVF. As DNA, the CDR3 is TGTGCCAGCAGCACCTCGTTGGCAGGGAGACTGGTCTTC.

This chain links TRBV18 with TRBJ2-7, with a weak D call TRBD1 (5 bases). The V gene lost 3 bases and the J gene lost 5 bases, with 8 bases spanning the gap. The CDR3 loop spans 12 amino acids. Germline CDR1 KGHSH, CDR2 LQKENI. As DNA, the CDR3 is TGTGCCAGCTCACCCGGACAAAACGAGCAGTACTTC. Translating it yields CASSPGQNEQYF.

The chain joins TRBV6-5 to TRBJ1-5; D gene unclear. CDR1 and CDR2 from the germline V gene are MNHEY and SVGAGI. The V end lost 8 bases, the J end lost 0 bases, and 11 bases lay between the germline ends. The CDR3 length is 14 residues. The CDR3 DNA reads as TGTGCCAGCCATGGACGGTATAGCAATCAGCCCCAGCATTTT. This translates into CASHGRYSNQPQHF.

The rearrangement uses TRBV20-1 and TRBJ1-1; TRBD1 matches at 7 bases. Trimming took 6 bases from V and 10 from J; bases not matched to a gene: 5. In germline, CDR1 is DFQATT, CDR2 SNEGSKA (reference sequence). The CDR3 is made up of 10 amino acids. The CDR3 region is CSADRVVAFF. The CDR3 bases are TGCAGTGCCGACAGGGTAGTAGCTTTCTTT.

V is TRBV7-9 and J is TRBJ1-2; D is possibly TRBD1 (6 bases). The V end lost 2 bases, the J end lost 4 bases, and 17 bases lay between the germline ends. The germline V gene encodes CDR1 SEHNR and CDR2 FQNEAQ (reference sequence). The CDR3 extends over 16 amino acids. The CDR3 region is CASSLRQDRSGYGYTF. CDR3 bases: TGTGCCAGCAGCTTACGACAGGATAGGTCTGGCTATGGCTACACCTTC.

The chain uses TRBV29-1 and TRBJ2-1; 7 nucleotides align to TRBD1. The CDR3 has 14 residues. After removal of 7 bases from V and 2 bases from J, the junction contained 8 bases not matched to a gene. Germline V gene lookup returns CDR1 SQVTM and CDR2 ANQGSEA. CDR3 bases: TGCAGCGGGACTCACAGGGGTGCCTACAATGAGCAGTTCTTC. Its protein is CSGTHRGAYNEQFF.